This TCR beta chain came from a study of beta chain features in type 1 diabetes. The V end was cut by 3 bases, the J end by 2 bases, with 23 bases between. Germline assignment: CDR1 MGHRA and CDR2 YSYEKL. The CDR3 covers 19 residues. Sequenced material consisted of expressed TCRB transcripts (all of the isolated RNA was reverse transcribed). Data came from immunoSEQ multiplex PCR; TCRdb stores just in-frame clones and leaves some out. Found here are 850,000 to 900,000 clones, around a sixth of them singletons; the top ten hold around 0.02%. The chain carries TRBV4-1 and TRBJ1-5, with D unclear. The receptor comes from a woman younger than 30 in good health. The sequenced sample consisted of naive CD4+ T cells from blood. Here the CDR3 DNA reads TGCGCCAGCAGCCAGTTTTTTTCCGATCGGATAATCGGCAATCAGCCCCAGCATTTT. Its translation is CASSQFFSDRIIGNQPQHF.